The 16 T cell receptor beta chains below all came from one sample that was sequenced in a study of blood T cell repertoires in COVID-19 (TCRdb year 2020). Receptor amplification or capture employed the immunoSEQ multiplex PCR assay. TCRdb provides this immuneACCESS table in a form limited to in-frame rearrangements. Some clones are lacking; in checked studies, under half of them reflect an unresolved V gene, and why the rest are absent is not known. For this sample there are about 300,000 clones; approximately 86% appear just once. 1% to 1.5% of the sample rests with the top ten. Sequenced sample: peripheral blood. These receptors originate from a man in his 70s with acute or convalescent COVID-19.

Points on this clone: Other DNA sequences from this sample encode an identical CDR3 as well. The chain joins TRBV4-2 to TRBJ2-1; TRBD2 agrees at 8 bases. The V gene's germline CDR1 is LGHNA and CDR2 YNFKEQ. The CDR3 runs 16 residues. With 3 bases clipped from V and 0 bases from J, the junction kept 4 bases outside the gene matches. The CDR3 bases are TGTGCCAGCAGCCAGTCAGGGACTAGCTCCTACAATGAGCAGTTCTTC. Translating it yields CASSQSGTSSYNEQFF.

The chain carries TRBV19 and TRBJ1-1, with TRBD1 as a possible D gene (6 bases). Trimming pared 4 bases from V and 4 bases from J, leaving 13 bases between. This CDR3 has 14 amino acids. The germline V gene has CDR1 LNHDA and CDR2 SQIVND (reference sequence). CDR3 in amino acids: CASSTQGWVTEAFF. CDR3 DNA sequence: TGTGCCAGTAGTACACAGGGATGGGTCACTGAAGCTTTCTTT. Full variable domain (rest looked up from reference TRBV19 and TRBJ1-1): DGGITQSPKYLFRKEGQNVTLSCEQNLNHDAMYWYRQDPGQGLRLIYYSQIVNDFQKGDIAEGYSVSREKKESFPLTVTSAQKNPTAFYLCASSTQGWVTEAFFGQGTRLTVV.

The CDR3: CATFPMALYSNQPQHF. Here the CDR3 DNA reads TGTGCCACCTTTCCCATGGCTTTATATAGCAATCAGCCCCAGCATTTT. The J gene is TRBJ1-5, the V gene TRBV28, with D hard to call. The CDR3 spans 16 residues. Germline V CDR1 and CDR2: MDHEN, SYDVKM. Trimming removed 10 bases from V and 0 bases from J, with 19 bases in between.

The table lists this clone with a count of one. The genes are TRBV3-1 (or the pseudogene TRBV3-2) and TRBJ2-7; D might be TRBD1 (6 bases). V lost 1 base to trimming and J lost 2 bases, with 12 bases between them. Germline CDR1 LGHDT, CDR2 YNNKEL (reference sequence). The length of the CDR3 is 15 residues. In DNA, the CDR3 is TGTGCCAGCAGCCAAGTCCCAGGGGAAACCTACGAGCAGTACTTC. Protein product: CASSQVPGETYEQYF.

This chain links TRBV27 with TRBJ2-3; 8 bases map to TRBD1. J gave up 1 base and V 7 bases, and 7 bases lay outside the gene matches. The CDR3 consists of 15 residues. Germline V gene lookup returns CDR1 MNHEY and CDR2 SMNVEV (reference sequence). Here the CDR3 reads CASIRTGLRTDTQYF. The CDR3 coding sequence is TGTGCCAGCATTAGGACAGGGTTACGCACAGATACGCAGTATTTT.

V usage is TRBV19 and J usage is TRBJ2-1; TRBD1 matches 8 bases. The CDR3 covers 15 residues. Trimming removed 7 bases from V and 0 bases from J; junction bases left unmatched: 5. Germline lookup yields CDR1 LNHDA and CDR2 SQIVND (reference sequence). This CDR3 is CASKQGVTSYNEQFF. The CDR3 region has the DNA TGTGCCAGTAAACAGGGGGTAACCTCCTACAATGAGCAGTTCTTC.

This chain connects TRBV19 to TRBJ1-1; 9 bases match TRBD1. This CDR3 is built from 11 residues. Germline V gene sequence: CDR1 LNHDA, CDR2 SQIVND (reference sequence). J gave up 8 bases and V 11 bases, and 6 bases lay outside the gene matches. CDR3 region: CAVEGTGEAFF. CDR3 DNA sequence: TGTGCCGTGGAGGGGACAGGGGAAGCTTTCTTT.

This chain links TRBV4-3 with TRBJ2-5; TRBD1 matches 11 bases. The germline V gene encodes CDR1 LGHNA and CDR2 YSLEER. V dropped 4 bases and J dropped 5; count of bases not matched to a gene: 6. This CDR3 spans 15 amino acids. The CDR3 DNA follows: TGCGCCAGCAGCCGCGGACAGGGGGCTGTGGAGACCCAGTACTTC. It translates to CASSRGQGAVETQYF.

This chain connects TRBV6-5 to TRBJ2-7; 11 bases match TRBD2. The CDR3 length is 15 residues. J lost 1 base, V lost 5 bases, and 4 bases had no gene match. Germline-derived CDR1 and CDR2 are MNHEY and SVGAGI. CDR3 in DNA: TGTGCCAGCAGTCCTTTAGCGGGAGGGTCCTACGAGCAGTACTTC. It translates to CASSPLAGGSYEQYF.

The V gene is TRBV10-3, the J gene TRBJ1-2; tentative D call: TRBD1 (5 bases). Germline CDR1 ENHRY, CDR2 SYGVKD. Trimming left V 2 bases short and J 2 bases short, with 9 bases between. This CDR3 region has 14 residues. For the CDR3, the DNA is TGTGCCATCAGTGAGGGGGCTCTAAACTATGGCTACACCTTC. It specifies CAISEGALNYGYTF.

V is TRBV6-5 and J is TRBJ1-4; D gene unclear. Looked up from germline, CDR1 is MNHEY and CDR2 is SVGAGI. This CDR3 spans 13 amino acids. V lost 4 bases, J lost 8 bases, and 11 bases lay in between. This CDR3 is CASSSREKEKLFF. Written as DNA, the CDR3 is TGTGCCAGCAGTTCCCGGGAGAAGGAAAAACTGTTTTTT.

About this clone itself: The sample contains more than one DNA sequence encoding this CDR3. This chain joins TRBV12-3 or TRBV12-4 and TRBJ2-7; TRBD1 agrees at 10 bases. The V gene end was trimmed by 6 bases and the J gene end by 5 bases; junction bases not matched to a gene: 4. The CDR3 consists of 13 residues. The chain's CDR3 is CASRPGQGNEQYF. CDR3 DNA: TGTGCCAGCAGGCCGGGACAGGGGAACGAGCAGTACTTC.

The genes are TRBV10-3 and TRBJ1-1; 7 positions match TRBD1. Germline-derived CDR1 and CDR2 are ENHRY and SYGVKD. V lost 0 bases, J lost 5 bases, and 6 bases stayed unmatched. The CDR3 has 15 residues. CDR3: CAISESQGGHTEAFF. The DNA of the CDR3 is TGTGCCATCAGTGAGTCGCAAGGGGGCCATACTGAAGCTTTCTTT.

The chain couples TRBV20-1 to TRBJ2-7, with unresolved D. The ends were cut back, 6 bases at V and 8 bases at J, with 14 bases in the middle. The germline V gene has CDR1 DFQATT and CDR2 SNEGSKA (reference sequence). The CDR3 totals 11 residues. The CDR3 sequence is CSASLAAKQYF. CDR3 in DNA: TGCAGTGCCTCCTTGGCGGCTAAGCAGTACTTC.

The chain couples TRBV5-1 to TRBJ1-2; 11 bases line up with TRBD1. The germline CDR1 and CDR2 sequences are SGHRS and YFSETQ. Losses at the gene ends were 2 bases for V and 6 bases for J; bases not matched to a gene: 6. The CDR3 spans 15 residues. CDR3 coding DNA: TGCGCCAGCAGCTTAACAACGGACAGGGGGCATGGCTACACCTTC. It is translated as CASSLTTDRGHGYTF.

The chain carries TRBV5-1 and TRBJ2-5, with 9 bases lining up with TRBD1. Per germline, CDR1 SGHRS and CDR2 YFSETQ. The length of the CDR3 is 16 residues. The junction had 14 bases not matched to a gene; V was cut back by 6 bases and J by 5 bases. CDR3 sequence (DNA): TGCGCCAGCAACCGAGGGACAGGGTTCGCTGTGGAGACCCAGTACTTC. The encoded protein is CASNRGTGFAVETQYF.